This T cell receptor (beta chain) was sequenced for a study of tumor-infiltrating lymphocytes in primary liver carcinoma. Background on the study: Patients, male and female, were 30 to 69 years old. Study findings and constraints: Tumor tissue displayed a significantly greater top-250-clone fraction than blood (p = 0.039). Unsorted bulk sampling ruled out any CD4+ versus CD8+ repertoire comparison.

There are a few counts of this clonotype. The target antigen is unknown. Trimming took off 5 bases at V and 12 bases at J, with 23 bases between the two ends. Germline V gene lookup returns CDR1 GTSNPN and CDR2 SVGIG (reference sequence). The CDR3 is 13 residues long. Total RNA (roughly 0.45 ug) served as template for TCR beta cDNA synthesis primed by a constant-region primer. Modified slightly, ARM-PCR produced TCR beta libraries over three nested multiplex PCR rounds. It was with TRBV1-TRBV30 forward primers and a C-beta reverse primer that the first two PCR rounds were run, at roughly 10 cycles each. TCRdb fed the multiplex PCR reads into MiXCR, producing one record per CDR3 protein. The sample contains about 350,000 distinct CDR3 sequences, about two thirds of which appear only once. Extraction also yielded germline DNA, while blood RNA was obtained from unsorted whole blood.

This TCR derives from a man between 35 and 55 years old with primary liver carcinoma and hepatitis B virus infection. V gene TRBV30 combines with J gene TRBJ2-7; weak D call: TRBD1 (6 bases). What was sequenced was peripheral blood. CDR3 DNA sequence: TGTGCCTGGCGACCTCCGGGACAAATCCAGGGGTACTTC. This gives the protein CAWRPPGQIQGYF.